This TCR beta chain was sequenced during a study of blood T cell repertoires in COVID-19. Study in general: Both acute and convalescent COVID-19 samples were obtained from the United States, Italy and Spain. Sample material is recorded as cDNA or gDNA derived from T cells, B-cell-depleted T cells, or PBMCs.

This table comes from immunoSEQ multiplex PCR, and its TCRdb copy is limited to in-frame clones, with some not included. The data show roughly 300,000 clones, around 90% seen once. Looked up from germline, CDR1 is MDHEN and CDR2 is SYDVKM. The CDR3 length is 13 residues. Trimming took off 11 bases at V and 3 bases at J, with 17 bases between the two ends. Study members were between about 18 and 95 years old and lived in roughly 24 US regions. Symptom resolution, clearance, or two negative PCRs marked donors in Cohort 3 as recovered. The sequence was obtained from a woman aged 25 to 45 who had recovered from COVID-19. J is TRBJ2-7 and V is TRBV28, with a tentative D call TRBD2 (7 bases). The sequenced sample was PBMCs or T cells enriched from blood (not recorded which). This CDR3 reads CAATGGGSYEQYF. The CDR3 region has the DNA TGTGCCGCTACGGGGGGCGGGAGCTACGAGCAGTACTTC. Based on the CDR3 plus reference TRBV28 and TRBJ2-7, the full variable domain is DVKVTQSSRYLVKRTGEKVFLECVQDMDHENMFWYRQDPGLGLRLIYFSYDVKMKEKGDIPEGYSVSREKKERFSLILESASTNQTSMYLCAATGGGSYEQYFGPGTRLTVT.